The count of the clone carrying this T cell receptor beta chain is one. Sequencing used immunoSEQ multiplex PCR; TCRdb keeps in-frame clones, though not all of them. The sample includes tens of thousands of clones, over 70% of them seen just once. This CDR3 comprises 15 residues. Germline lookup yields CDR1 LGHNA and CDR2 YSLEER. Trimming removed 0 bases at V and 6 bases at J, with 12 bases between. This entry is derived from a study of blood T cell repertoires in COVID-19. The sequenced sample was peripheral blood. The TCR comes from a man older than 75 with active or convalescent COVID-19. J is TRBJ2-4 and V is TRBV4-3; tentatively, D is TRBD2 (6 bases). Here the CDR3 DNA reads TGCGCCAGCAGCCAAGATTGGAGGGACGGAAACATTCAGTACTTC. Its translation: CASSQDWRDGNIQYF.